These 5 T cell receptor beta chains share one sample of origin, sequenced in a study of metastatic and nonmetastatic thyroid tumors. TCRdb re-clonotyped the PCR reads via MiXCR. The sample includes about 21,000 clones, around 20% of them seen just once. Each patient went into thyroid surgery without having received any treatment. The sample taken for sequencing was blood. The receptor source for this set is a male donor with papillary thyroid cancer or a benign thyroid nodule (not recorded which). Some clones in this sample may be carry-over from other donors' samples.

This clone was detected many times. The V and J genes are TRBV20-1 and TRBJ2-2; 7 nucleotides align to TRBD2. This CDR3 comprises 14 residues. Unmatched junction bases numbered 7, after V lost 8 bases and J lost 1 base. Per the germline V gene, CDR1 is DFQATT and CDR2 is SNEGSKA (reference sequence). The CDR3 DNA is TGCAGTCTAGGCTCGGGGGGGAACACCGGGGAGCTGTTTTTT. It encodes CSLGSGGNTGELFF.

This clone occurred many times. This chain connects TRBV9 to TRBJ2-2; D unresolved. CDR1 is SGDLS, CDR2 YYNGEE, per germline. The length of the CDR3 is 12 residues. V was trimmed by 1 base and J by 6 bases, leaving 4 bases between them. CDR3 sequence (DNA): TGTGCCAGCAGCGTACAGTCCGGGGAGCTGTTTTTT. Its translation: CASSVQSGELFF. The full variable domain, in which reference TRBV9 and TRBJ2-2 provide the parts outside the CDR3, is DSGVTQTPKHLITATGQRVTLRCSPRSGDLSVYWYQQSLDQGLQFLIQYYNGEERAKGNILERFSAQQFPDLHSELNLSSLELGDSALYFCASSVQSGELFFGEGSRLTVL.

This clone was counted many times. J is TRBJ2-7 and V is TRBV2; TRBD2 matches at 8 bases. V shed 6 bases and J 2 bases; nucleotides not matched to a gene: 6. CDR3 length: 14 amino acids. Germline-derived CDR1 and CDR2 are SNHLY and FYNNEI. The CDR3 sequence is CASSPGRVAYEQYF. CDR3 DNA: TGTGCCAGCAGCCCCGGGAGGGTGGCCTACGAGCAGTACTTC.

Of note for this clone: A clone one base away is much larger, so this may be a read error. This chain connects TRBV29-1 to TRBJ2-1; no clear D. The germline V gene encodes CDR1 SQVTM and CDR2 ANQGSEA. This CDR3 has 13 residues. CDR3 loop: CSVEKTDGNEQLF. DNA of the CDR3: TGCAGCGTTGAAAAGACGGATGGGAATGAGCAGCTCTTC.

Ten or more counts support this clone. The chain links TRBV10-3 to TRBJ2-7; TRBD2 aligns across 11 bases. Losses at the gene ends were 3 bases for V and 3 bases for J; bases not matched to a gene: 7. Germline CDR1 and CDR2: ENHRY and SYGVKD. The CDR3 has 16 amino acids. CDR3 residues: CAISDGGTSGFYEQYF. The CDR3 DNA is TGTGCCATCAGTGATGGAGGGACTAGCGGTTTCTACGAGCAGTACTTC.